The 23 T cell receptor beta chains listed next were all sequenced from one sample in a study of T cell responses to AZD1222 COVID-19 vaccine. The protocol was immunoSEQ multiplex PCR, while the TCRdb copy is restricted to in-frame clones and leaves out a portion. The data show tens of thousands of clones, more than 75% seen once. Sequenced here: peripheral blood, sampled 28 days after the second AZD1222 dose. The source is an adult who received the AZD1222 COVID-19 vaccine.

V gene TRBV5-1 combines with J gene TRBJ2-7, with TRBD1 identical over 8 bases. The CDR3 loop spans 14 amino acids. Germline CDR1 SGHRS, CDR2 YFSETQ. V shed 0 bases, J shed 5 bases, and the junction held 4 bases outside the gene matches. CDR3 DNA: TGCGCCAGCAGCTTGGGACAGGGGATCAACGAGCAGTACTTC. It specifies CASSLGQGINEQYF.

This chain links TRBV30 with TRBJ2-1; TRBD2 matches at 8 bases. V trimming: 2 bases; J trimming: 4 bases; junction bases outside the gene matches: 4. In germline, CDR1 is GTSNPN, CDR2 SVGIG (reference sequence). The CDR3 extends over 14 amino acids. The DNA for the CDR3 is TGTGCCTGGAGTACTTCGGGAGGGTACAATGAGCAGTTCTTC. This gives the protein CAWSTSGGYNEQFF.

This chain's CDR3 is CASSTGGSIDEQYF. CDR3 DNA: TGCGCCAGCAGTACGGGCGGGAGTATCGACGAGCAGTACTTC. This rearrangement joins TRBV10-2 to TRBJ2-7; 7 nucleotides align to TRBD2. The CDR3 has 14 amino acids. Trimming took 5 bases from V and 5 from J; bases not matched to a gene: 9. Germline CDR1 WSHSY, CDR2 SAAADI.

V gene TRBV27 combines with J gene TRBJ2-3; D gene unclear. Trimming removed 0 bases at V and 10 bases at J, with 11 bases between. The CDR3 is 13 amino acids. Germline-derived CDR1 and CDR2 are MNHEY and SMNVEV (reference sequence). In DNA form, the CDR3 reads TGTGCCAGCAGTTTATCGCCTTCCTGGGCGCAGTATTTT. As protein: CASSLSPSWAQYF.

The chain is built from TRBV6-6 and TRBJ2-7; TRBD1 agrees at 9 bases. There are 15 residues in the CDR3. The V gene's germline CDR1 is MNHNY and CDR2 SVGAGI (reference sequence). With V trimmed by 4 bases and J by 4 bases, 8 bases remained unmatched. In DNA form, the CDR3 reads TGTGCCAGCAGTTCGGGACAGGGATTTGAATACGAGCAGTACTTC. This translates into CASSSGQGFEYEQYF.

This rearrangement joins TRBV6-1 to TRBJ2-7; no clear D. The CDR3 length is 11 residues. CDR1 and CDR2 (germline): MNHNS, SASEGT. V was trimmed by 2 bases and J by 2 bases, leaving 1 base between them. The CDR3 sequence is CASSETYEQYF. CDR3 DNA: TGTGCCAGCAGTGAAACCTACGAGCAGTACTTC.

This clone came up once. The chain recombines TRBV7-3 with TRBJ2-1; D not resolved. CDR3 length: 12 residues. The V gene lost 5 bases and the J gene lost 7 bases, with 9 bases spanning the gap. The germline CDR1 and CDR2 sequences are SGHTA and FQGTGA. The DNA of the CDR3 is TGTGCCAGCAGCCCCCAAGGAAATGAGCAGTTCTTC. Translating gives CASSPQGNEQFF.

The gene calls are TRBV7-9 and TRBJ2-3; either TRBD1 or TRBD2 may supply D (5 bases each). V gave up 3 bases and J gave up 2 bases, with 12 bases separating them. The CDR3 consists of 15 residues. Per germline, CDR1 SEHNR and CDR2 FQNEAQ (reference sequence). The CDR3 loop is CASSLRDAYTDTQYF. The CDR3 DNA reads TGTGCCAGCAGCTTGAGGGACGCCTACACAGATACGCAGTATTTT.

The chain joins TRBV7-6 to TRBJ2-3; D might be TRBD2 (5 bases). The germline CDR1 and CDR2 sequences are SGHVS and FNYEAQ. The CDR3 contains 14 residues. Trimming took off 6 bases at V and 6 bases at J, with 16 bases between the two ends. For the CDR3, the DNA is TGTGCCAGCAGTCGCGGGCCTTTCGGGGATACGCAGTATTTT. It specifies CASSRGPFGDTQYF.

This clone has just one count. CDR3 sequence: CASSLGTSGSSYNEQFF. The CDR3 DNA reads as TGCGCCAGCAGCTTAGGGACTAGCGGTAGCTCCTACAATGAGCAGTTCTTC. This chain uses TRBV5-1 with TRBJ2-1, with TRBD2 matching over 11 bases. V gave up 2 bases and J gave up 0 bases; unmatched junction bases: 4. Germline CDR1 and CDR2: SGHRS and YFSETQ. This CDR3 is 17 amino acids long. The whole variable domain, remainder taken from reference TRBV5-1 and TRBJ2-1, is KAGVTQTPRYLIKTRGQQVTLSCSPISGHRSVSWYQQTPGQGLQFLFEYFSETQRNKGNFPGRFSGRQFSNSRSEMNVSTLELGDSALYLCASSLGTSGSSYNEQFFGPGTRLTVL.

V is TRBV12-3 or TRBV12-4 and J is TRBJ2-1; a possible D gene is TRBD1 (5 bases). V lost 10 bases to trimming and J lost 4 bases, with 11 bases between them. The CDR3 sequence is 12 residues long. The CDR3 DNA reads as TGTGCCACTGAAGACAGATACAATGAGCAGTTCTTC. This encodes CATEDRYNEQFF.

The chain recombines TRBV19 with TRBJ1-2; no reliable D call. With 7 bases removed from V and 6 bases from J, the gap between germline ends came to 15 bases. The germline V gene encodes CDR1 LNHDA and CDR2 SQIVND (reference sequence). This CDR3 region has 13 residues. CDR3 DNA sequence: TGTGCCAGTAACAACAGACTATTAGATGGCTACACCTTC. The encoded protein is CASNNRLLDGYTF.

The chain employs TRBV19 and TRBJ1-1; 7 bases line up with TRBD1. The CDR3 is 15 residues long. V shed 6 bases, J shed 2 bases, and the junction held 9 bases outside the gene matches. The germline CDR1 and CDR2 sequences are LNHDA and SQIVND (reference sequence). CDR3 bases: TGTGCCAGTAGCAGGGACAGCCGGGGCAACACTGAAGCTTTCTTT. Translation: CASSRDSRGNTEAFF.

The V and J genes are TRBV13 and TRBJ2-7, with unresolved D. The germline gives CDR1 PRHDT, CDR2 FYEKMQ (reference sequence). The V and J ends lost 0 bases and 4 bases respectively, with 7 bases between them. The CDR3 extends over 13 amino acids. The CDR3 DNA follows: TGTGCCAGCAGCTTAGGGTTGGGTTACGAGCAGTACTTC. Protein: CASSLGLGYEQYF.

This sequence joins TRBV3-1 (or the pseudogene TRBV3-2) and TRBJ1-6; D might be TRBD1 (5 bases). Trimming took off 1 base at V and 7 bases at J, with 8 bases between the two ends. CDR3 size: 14 residues. The V gene's germline CDR1 is LGHDT and CDR2 YNNKEL (reference sequence). CDR3 in DNA: TGTGCCAGCAGCCAAGCCCAGGGAAATTCACCCCTCCACTTT. Translating gives CASSQAQGNSPLHF.

This clone occurred once. This sequence joins TRBV10-3 and TRBJ2-3, with 10 nucleotides matching TRBD2. This CDR3 region has 17 residues. Per germline, CDR1 ENHRY and CDR2 SYGVKD. Trimming cost V 10 bases and J 0 bases; bases outside gene matches: 13. As DNA, the CDR3 is TGTGCCACCGCACTCATCAGCGGGGGGGCTAGCACAGATACGCAGTATTTT. Translation: CATALISGGASTDTQYF.

The chain recombines TRBV2 with TRBJ2-7; 7 bases align to TRBD2. Germline-derived CDR1 and CDR2 are SNHLY and FYNNEI. V gave up 4 bases and J gave up 1 base; unmatched junction bases: 4. This CDR3 spans 14 amino acids. CDR3 sequence reads: CASSGEGLSYEQYF. The CDR3 coding sequence is TGTGCCAGCAGTGGGGAGGGACTATCCTACGAGCAGTACTTC.

The rearrangement joins TRBV6-1 to TRBJ1-5, with a weak D call TRBD1 (6 bases). This CDR3 contains 15 residues. The V gene lost 1 base and the J gene lost 3 bases, with 10 bases spanning the gap. The germline V gene has CDR1 MNHNS and CDR2 SASEGT. The chain's CDR3 is CASSEGRTDNQPQHF. In DNA, the CDR3 is TGTGCCAGCAGTGAAGGCCGGACAGACAATCAGCCCCAGCATTTT.

This chain uses TRBV7-6 with TRBJ2-5; 14 nucleotides align to TRBD2. V shed 2 bases, J shed 2 bases, and the junction held 4 bases outside the gene matches. This CDR3 contains 17 residues. CDR1 is SGHVS and CDR2 is FNYEAQ in the germline V gene. The DNA for the CDR3 is TGTGCCAGCAGCTTACGGACTAGCGGGGGGTCTCAAGAGACCCAGTACTTC. Translation: CASSLRTSGGSQETQYF.

J is TRBJ2-7 and V is TRBV7-9; D is perhaps TRBD2 (6 bases). The CDR3 is 14 residues long. Germline V gene sequence: CDR1 SEHNR, CDR2 FQNEAQ (reference sequence). V was shortened by 5 bases and J by 2 bases, with 13 bases between the two germline ends. DNA for the CDR3: TGTGCCAGCAGCCGGGACTTTGACCCCTACGAGCAGTACTTC. It translates to CASSRDFDPYEQYF.

This clone was recorded once. The chain combines TRBV20-1 with TRBJ2-1; no reliable D call. Per germline, CDR1 DFQATT and CDR2 SNEGSKA (reference sequence). The V and J ends lost 3 bases and 2 bases respectively, with 2 bases between them. This CDR3 region has 11 residues. In DNA, the CDR3 is TGCAGTGCTAGTCCCTACAATGAGCAGTTCTTC. This gives the protein CSASPYNEQFF.

This chain uses TRBV27 with TRBJ1-1, with D possibly being TRBD1 (5 bases). The CDR3 length is 14 residues. V was clipped by 3 bases and J by 2 bases, with 10 bases between them. Germline CDR1 is MNHEY and CDR2 is SMNVEV (reference sequence). CDR3 DNA sequence: TGTGCCAGCAGTTTTTCCGGGACCAACACTGAAGCTTTCTTT. As protein: CASSFSGTNTEAFF.

The CDR3 loop reads CASSDSGGVETQYF. CDR3 in DNA: TGTGCCAGCAGTGACTCGGGGGGAGTAGAGACCCAGTACTTC. This chain links TRBV25-1 with TRBJ2-5; 7 bases are a match to TRBD2. J was trimmed by 4 bases and V by 3 bases; bases with no gene match: 5. Germline V CDR1 and CDR2: MGHDK, SYGVNS. The CDR3 is 14 amino acids.